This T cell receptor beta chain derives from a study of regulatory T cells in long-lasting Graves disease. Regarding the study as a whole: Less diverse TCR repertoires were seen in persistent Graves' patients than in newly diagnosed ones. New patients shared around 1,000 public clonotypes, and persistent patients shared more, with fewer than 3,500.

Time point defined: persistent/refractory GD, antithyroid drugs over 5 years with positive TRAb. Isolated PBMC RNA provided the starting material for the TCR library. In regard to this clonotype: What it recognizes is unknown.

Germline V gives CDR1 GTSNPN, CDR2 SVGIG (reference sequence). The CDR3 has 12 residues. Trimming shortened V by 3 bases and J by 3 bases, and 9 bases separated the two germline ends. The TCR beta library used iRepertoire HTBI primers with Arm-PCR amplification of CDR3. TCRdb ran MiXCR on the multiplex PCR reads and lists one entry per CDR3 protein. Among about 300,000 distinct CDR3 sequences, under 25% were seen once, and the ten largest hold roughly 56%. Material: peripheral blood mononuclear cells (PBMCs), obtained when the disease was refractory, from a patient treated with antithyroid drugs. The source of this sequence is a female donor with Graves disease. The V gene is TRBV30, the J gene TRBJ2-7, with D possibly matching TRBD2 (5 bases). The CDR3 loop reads CAWSASFYEQYF. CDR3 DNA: TGTGCCTGGAGCGCTAGCTTCTACGAGCAGTACTTC.